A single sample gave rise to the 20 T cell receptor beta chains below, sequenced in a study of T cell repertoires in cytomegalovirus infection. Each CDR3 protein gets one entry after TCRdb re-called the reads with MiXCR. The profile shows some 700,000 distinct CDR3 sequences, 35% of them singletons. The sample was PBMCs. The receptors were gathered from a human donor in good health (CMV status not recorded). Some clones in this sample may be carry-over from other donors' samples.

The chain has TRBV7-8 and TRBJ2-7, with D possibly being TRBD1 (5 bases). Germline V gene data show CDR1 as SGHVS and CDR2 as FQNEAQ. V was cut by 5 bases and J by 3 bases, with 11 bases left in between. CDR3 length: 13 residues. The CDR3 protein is CASSPRVLYEQYF. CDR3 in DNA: TGTGCCAGCAGCCCCAGGGTCCTCTACGAGCAGTACTTC. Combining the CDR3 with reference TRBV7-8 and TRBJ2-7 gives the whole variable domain GAGVSQSPRYKVAKRGQDVALRCDPISGHVSLFWYQQALGQGPEFLTYFQNEAQLDKSGLPSDRFFAERPEGSVSTLKIQRTQQEDSAVYLCASSPRVLYEQYFGPGTRLTVT.

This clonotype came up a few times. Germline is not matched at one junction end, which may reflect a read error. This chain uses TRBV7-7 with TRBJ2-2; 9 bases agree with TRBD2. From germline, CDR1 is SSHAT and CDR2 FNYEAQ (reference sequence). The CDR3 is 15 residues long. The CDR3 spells CASSGSGRGTGELFF. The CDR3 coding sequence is TGTGCTAGCAGCGGTAGCGGGAGAGGTACCGGGGAGCTGTTTTTT.

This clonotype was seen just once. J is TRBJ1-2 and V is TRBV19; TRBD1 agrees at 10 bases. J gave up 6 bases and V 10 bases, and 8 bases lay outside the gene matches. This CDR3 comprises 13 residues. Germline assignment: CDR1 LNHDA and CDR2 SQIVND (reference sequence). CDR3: CAIRRGTGDGYTF. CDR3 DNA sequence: TGTGCCATTCGCCGGGGGACAGGGGATGGCTACACCTTC.

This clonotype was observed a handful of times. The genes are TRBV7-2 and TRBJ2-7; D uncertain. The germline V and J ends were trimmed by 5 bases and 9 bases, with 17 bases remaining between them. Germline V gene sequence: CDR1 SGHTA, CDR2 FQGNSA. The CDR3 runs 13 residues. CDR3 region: CASSVDPGVGQYF. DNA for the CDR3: TGTGCCAGCAGCGTAGACCCTGGAGTGGGGCAGTACTTC.

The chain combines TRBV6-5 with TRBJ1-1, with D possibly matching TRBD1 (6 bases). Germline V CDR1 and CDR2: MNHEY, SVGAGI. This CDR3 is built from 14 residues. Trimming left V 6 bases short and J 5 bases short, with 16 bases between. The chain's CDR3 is CASSYRVGGTEAFF. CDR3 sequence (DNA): TGTGCCAGCAGCTACAGGGTAGGAGGAACTGAAGCTTTCTTT.

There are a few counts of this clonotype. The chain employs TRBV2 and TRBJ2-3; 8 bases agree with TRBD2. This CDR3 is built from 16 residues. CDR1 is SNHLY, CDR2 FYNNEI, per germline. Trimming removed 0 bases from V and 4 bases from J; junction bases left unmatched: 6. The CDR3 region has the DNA TGTGCCAGCAGTGAAGCGCCAGCGGGAGCCCCAGATACGCAGTATTTT. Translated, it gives CASSEAPAGAPDTQYF.

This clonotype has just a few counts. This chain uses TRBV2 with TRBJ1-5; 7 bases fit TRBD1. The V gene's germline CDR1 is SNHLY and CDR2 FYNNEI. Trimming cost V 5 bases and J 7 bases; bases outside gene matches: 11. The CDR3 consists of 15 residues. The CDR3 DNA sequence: TGTGCCAGCAGTACGGGCAGGGGGAATGCGCAGCCCCAGCATTTT. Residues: CASSTGRGNAQPQHF.

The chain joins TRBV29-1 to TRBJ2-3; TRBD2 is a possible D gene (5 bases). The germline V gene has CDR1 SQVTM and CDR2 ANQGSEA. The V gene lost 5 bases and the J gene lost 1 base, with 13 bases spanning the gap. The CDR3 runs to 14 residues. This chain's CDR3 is CSVYGGPGTDTQYF. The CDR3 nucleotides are TGCAGCGTTTACGGAGGCCCGGGCACAGATACGCAGTATTTT.

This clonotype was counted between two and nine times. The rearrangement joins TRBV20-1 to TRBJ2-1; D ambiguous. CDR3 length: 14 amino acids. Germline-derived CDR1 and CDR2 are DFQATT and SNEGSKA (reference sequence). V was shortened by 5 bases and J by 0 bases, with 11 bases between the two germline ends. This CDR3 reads CSASDRSSYNEQFF. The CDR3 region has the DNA TGCAGTGCTTCGGACCGGAGCTCCTACAATGAGCAGTTCTTC.

As DNA, the CDR3 is TGCGCCAGCTCCCCGGGGACAGCGCCTTCGTCCCTCCACTTT. Its translation: CASSPGTAPSSLHF. V and J are TRBV5-1 and TRBJ1-6; the match to TRBD1 covers 7 bases. The germline CDR1 and CDR2 sequences are SGHRS and YFSETQ. The ends lost 7 bases at V and 14 bases at J; junction bases unmatched: 15. This CDR3 contains 14 residues.

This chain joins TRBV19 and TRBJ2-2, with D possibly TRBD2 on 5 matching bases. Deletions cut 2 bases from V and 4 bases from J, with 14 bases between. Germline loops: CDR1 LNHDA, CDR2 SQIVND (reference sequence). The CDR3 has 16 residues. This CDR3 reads CASSILAGGSTGELFF. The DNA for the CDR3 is TGTGCCAGTAGTATACTGGCGGGTGGGTCCACCGGGGAGCTGTTTTTT.

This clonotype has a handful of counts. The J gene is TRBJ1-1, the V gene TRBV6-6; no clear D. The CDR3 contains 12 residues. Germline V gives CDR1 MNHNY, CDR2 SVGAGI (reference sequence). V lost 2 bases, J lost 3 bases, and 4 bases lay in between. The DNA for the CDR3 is TGTGCCAGCAGTTACGTCTACACTGAAGCTTTCTTT. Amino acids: CASSYVYTEAFF.

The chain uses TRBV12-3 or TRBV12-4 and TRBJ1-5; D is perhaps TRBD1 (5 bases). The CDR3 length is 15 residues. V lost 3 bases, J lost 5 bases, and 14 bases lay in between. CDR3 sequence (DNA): TGTGCCAGCAGTTTTTTGGGGGGGGAAGATCAGCCCCAGCATTTT. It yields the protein CASSFLGGEDQPQHF.

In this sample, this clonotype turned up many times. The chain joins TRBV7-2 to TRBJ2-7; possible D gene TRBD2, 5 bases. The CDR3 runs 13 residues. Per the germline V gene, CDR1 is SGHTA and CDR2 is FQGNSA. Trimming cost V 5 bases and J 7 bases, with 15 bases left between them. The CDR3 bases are TGTGCCAGCAGCCCCGGGATCCAAAGGGAGCAGTACTTC. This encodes CASSPGIQREQYF.

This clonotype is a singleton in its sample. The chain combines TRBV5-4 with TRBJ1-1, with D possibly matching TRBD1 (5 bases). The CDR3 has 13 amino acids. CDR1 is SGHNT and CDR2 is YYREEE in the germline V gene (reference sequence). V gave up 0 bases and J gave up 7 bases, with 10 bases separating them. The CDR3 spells CASSLAMQGEAFF. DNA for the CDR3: TGTGCCAGCAGCTTGGCCATGCAGGGTGAAGCTTTCTTT.

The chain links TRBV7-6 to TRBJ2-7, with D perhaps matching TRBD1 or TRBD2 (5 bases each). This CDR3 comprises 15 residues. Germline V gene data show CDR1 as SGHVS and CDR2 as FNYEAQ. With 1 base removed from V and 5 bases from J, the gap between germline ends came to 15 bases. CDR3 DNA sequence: TGTGCCAGCAGCTTAGGTCGGGACGGTTCGGACGAGCAGTACTTC. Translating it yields CASSLGRDGSDEQYF.

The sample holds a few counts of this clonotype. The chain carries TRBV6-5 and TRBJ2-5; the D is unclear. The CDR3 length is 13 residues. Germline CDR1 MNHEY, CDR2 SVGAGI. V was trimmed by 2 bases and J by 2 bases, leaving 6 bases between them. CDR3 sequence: CASSYGQQETQYF. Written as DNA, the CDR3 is TGTGCCAGCAGTTACGGGCAGCAAGAGACCCAGTACTTC.

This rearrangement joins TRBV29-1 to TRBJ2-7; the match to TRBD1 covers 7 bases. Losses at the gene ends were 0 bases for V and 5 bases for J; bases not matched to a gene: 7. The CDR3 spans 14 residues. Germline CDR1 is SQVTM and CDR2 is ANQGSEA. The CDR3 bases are TGCAGCGTTGAAGATCAACACAGGGGACACGAGCAGTACTTC. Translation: CSVEDQHRGHEQYF.

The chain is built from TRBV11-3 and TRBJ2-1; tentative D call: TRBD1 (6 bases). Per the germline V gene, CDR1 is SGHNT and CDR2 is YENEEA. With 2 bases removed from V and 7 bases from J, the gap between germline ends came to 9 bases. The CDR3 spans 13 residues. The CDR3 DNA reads TGTGCCAGCAGCTTAAAGGGGGTGAATGAGCAGTTCTTC. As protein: CASSLKGVNEQFF.

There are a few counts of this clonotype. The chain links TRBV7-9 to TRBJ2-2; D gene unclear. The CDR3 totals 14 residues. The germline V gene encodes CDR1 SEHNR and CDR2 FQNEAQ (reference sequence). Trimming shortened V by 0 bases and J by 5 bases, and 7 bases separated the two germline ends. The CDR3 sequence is CASSLAQPTGELFF. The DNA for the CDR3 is TGTGCCAGCAGCTTAGCACAGCCGACCGGGGAGCTGTTTTTT.